This is a list of T cell receptor beta chains from one sample in a study of blood T cell repertoires in COVID-19. Assay: immunoSEQ multiplex PCR; the TCRdb copy retains only in-frame clones and omits some. There are 400,000 or so clones in the sample; 88% occur only once, and around 2% lies in the top ten. The sample comprised PBMCs or T cells enriched from blood (not recorded which). Receptors were obtained from a woman aged 40 to 50 with acute COVID-19. Both conserved end residues are part of each CDR3. Fields, in order: V gene, J gene, D gene, CDR3 protein, CDR3 DNA. A D gene is named only where the DNA matches it firmly.

TRBV5-1	TRBJ2-5	.	CASSLGYLFQETQYF	TGCGCCAGCAGCTTGGGCTACCTCTTTCAAGAGACCCAGTACTTC
TRBV3-1/TRBV3-2	TRBJ2-1	.	CASSYRGGTGEQFF	TGTGCCAGCAGTTACAGGGGGGGGACCGGTGAGCAGTTCTTC
TRBV27	TRBJ1-5	.	CASSLGRTNQPQHF	TGTGCCAGCAGTCTCGGACGGACTAATCAGCCCCAGCATTTT
TRBV15	TRBJ1-1	.	CATSRPGTGLGNTEAFF	TGTGCCACCAGCAGACCAGGAACAGGGTTGGGGAACACTGAAGCTTTCTTT
TRBV2	TRBJ1-4	.	CASRLDVQEKLFF	TGTGCCAGCAGACTAGACGTACAGGAAAAACTGTTTTTT
TRBV6-1	TRBJ1-2	TRBD1	CASSEEWGQGYGYTF	TGTGCCAGCAGTGAAGAGTGGGGACAGGGGTATGGCTACACCTTC
TRBV5-6	TRBJ2-2	.	CASSLGSANTGELFF	TGTGCCAGCAGCTTAGGCAGCGCGAACACCGGGGAGCTGTTTTTT
TRBV19	TRBJ1-2	TRBD1	CASSPGTGAPRYGYTF	TGTGCCAGTAGTCCCGGGACAGGGGCGCCGAGGTATGGCTACACCTTC
TRBV2	TRBJ2-3	TRBD2	CASNPGLAGLRGDTQYF	TGTGCCAGCAACCCAGGACTAGCGGGGTTACGCGGTGATACGCAGTATTTT
TRBV5-1	TRBJ1-1	.	CASSLQGNTEAFF	TGCGCCAGCAGCTTACAGGGAAACACTGAAGCTTTCTTT
TRBV29-1	TRBJ2-3	.	CSFRGGRGDTQYF	TGCAGCTTTCGGGGAGGGAGGGGGGATACGCAGTATTTT
TRBV6-5	TRBJ2-1	TRBD2	CASSYNGGFNNEQFF	TGTGCCAGCAGTTACAACGGGGGGTTTAACAATGAGCAGTTCTTC
TRBV21-1	TRBJ2-7	.	CASSDHPGLAGDLYEQYF	TGTGCCAGCAGCGACCACCCGGGACTAGCGGGGGACTTATACGAGCAGTACTTC
TRBV7-2	TRBJ1-2	TRBD1	CASSPGTAQNYGYTF	TGTGCCAGCAGCCCGGGGACAGCTCAAAACTATGGCTACACCTTC
TRBV7-8	TRBJ2-2	.	CASSPSPGVTNTGELFF	TGTGCCAGCAGCCCTAGCCCGGGGGTGACGAACACCGGGGAGCTGTTTTTT
TRBV6-5	TRBJ2-3	.	CASSYSGARSTDTQYF	TGTGCCAGCAGTTACTCCGGTGCCCGCAGCACAGATACGCAGTATTTT
TRBV10-1	TRBJ1-2	TRBD1	CASPSEPGGYGYTF	TGCGCCAGCCCAAGTGAACCAGGGGGCTATGGCTACACCTTC
TRBV9	TRBJ1-5	TRBD1	CASSGTGTATPQHF	TGTGCCAGCAGCGGAACCGGGACAGCTACTCCCCAGCATTTT
TRBV10-3	TRBJ2-1	TRBD1	CAISEQGGRNEQFF	TGTGCCATCAGTGAACAGGGGGGCCGGAATGAGCAGTTCTTC
TRBV7-9	TRBJ1-2	TRBD1	CASSPGTGSGDTF	TGTGCCAGCAGCCCCGGGACAGGGTCTGGGGACACCTTC
TRBV11-2	TRBJ2-5	.	CASSLGVGSRETQYF	TGTGCCAGCAGCCTAGGAGTAGGGAGTCGAGAGACCCAGTACTTC
TRBV6-5	TRBJ1-1	.	CASSYRVTANTEAFF	TGTGCCAGCAGTTACAGAGTGACAGCGAACACTGAAGCTTTCTTT
TRBV19	TRBJ1-1	.	CASNQELGANTEAFF	TGTGCCAGTAATCAGGAATTGGGGGCTAACACTGAAGCTTTCTTT
TRBV9	TRBJ2-7	.	CASSLGPPWYEQYF	TGTGCCAGCAGCCTAGGGCCCCCTTGGTACGAGCAGTACTTC
TRBV9	TRBJ2-5	.	CASSVSVNSETQYF	TGTGCCAGCAGCGTATCGGTCAACTCAGAGACCCAGTACTTC
TRBV3-1/TRBV3-2	TRBJ1-2	.	CASSQIRSGYGYTF	TGTGCCAGCAGCCAAATCCGAAGCGGCTATGGCTACACCTTC